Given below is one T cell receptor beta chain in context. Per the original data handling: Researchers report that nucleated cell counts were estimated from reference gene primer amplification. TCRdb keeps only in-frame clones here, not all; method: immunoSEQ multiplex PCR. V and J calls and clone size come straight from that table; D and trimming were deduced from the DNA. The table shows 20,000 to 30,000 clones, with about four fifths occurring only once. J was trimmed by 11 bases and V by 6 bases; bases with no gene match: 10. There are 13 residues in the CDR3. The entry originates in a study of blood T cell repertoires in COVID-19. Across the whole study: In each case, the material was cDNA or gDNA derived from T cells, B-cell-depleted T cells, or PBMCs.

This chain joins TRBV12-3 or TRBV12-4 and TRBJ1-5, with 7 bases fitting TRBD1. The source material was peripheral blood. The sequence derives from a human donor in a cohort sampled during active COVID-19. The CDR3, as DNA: TGTGCCAGCAGACCGGGACAGTCCGCAACCCAGCATTTT. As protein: CASRPGQSATQHF.